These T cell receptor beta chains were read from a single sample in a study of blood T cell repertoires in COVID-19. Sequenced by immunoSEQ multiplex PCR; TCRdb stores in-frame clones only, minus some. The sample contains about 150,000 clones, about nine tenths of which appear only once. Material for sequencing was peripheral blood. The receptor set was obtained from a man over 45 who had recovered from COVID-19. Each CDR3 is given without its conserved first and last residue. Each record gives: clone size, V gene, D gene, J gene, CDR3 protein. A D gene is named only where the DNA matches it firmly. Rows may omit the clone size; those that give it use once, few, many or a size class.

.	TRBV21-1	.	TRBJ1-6	ASSISGWSSYNSPLH
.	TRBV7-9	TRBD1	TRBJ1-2	ASSSDRGFNYGYT
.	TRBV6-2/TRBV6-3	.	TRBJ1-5	ASSGGVGLTTNQPQH
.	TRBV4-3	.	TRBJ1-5	ASSQDPRNNQPQH
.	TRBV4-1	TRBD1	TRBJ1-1	ASSDGTANTEAF
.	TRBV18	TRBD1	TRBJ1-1	ASSPGQGPHTEAF
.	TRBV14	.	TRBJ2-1	ASSQDGGEQF
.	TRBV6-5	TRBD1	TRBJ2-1	ASSPRQGALYEQF
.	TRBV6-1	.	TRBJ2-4	ASSERTVLAKNIQY
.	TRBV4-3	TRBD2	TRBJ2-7	ASSFTSGGPYEQY
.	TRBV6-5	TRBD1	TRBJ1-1	ASTPRQGGNTEAF
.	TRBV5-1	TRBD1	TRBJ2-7	ASAPGQGGYEQY
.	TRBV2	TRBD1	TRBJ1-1	ASSVDRGAEAF
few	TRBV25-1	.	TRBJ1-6	ASSEGTAYSSPLH
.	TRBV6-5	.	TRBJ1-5	ASSRTENQPQH
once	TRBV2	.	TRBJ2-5	ASSETGVEETQY
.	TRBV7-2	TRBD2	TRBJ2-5	ASSAGTSGGAGQETQY
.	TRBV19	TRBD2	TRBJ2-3	ASSETSHSTDTQY
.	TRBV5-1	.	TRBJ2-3	ASSLVQSTDTQY
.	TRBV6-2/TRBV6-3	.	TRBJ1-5	ASSYAVRNQPQH
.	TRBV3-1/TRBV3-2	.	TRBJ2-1	ASSQEAKGGWYNEQF
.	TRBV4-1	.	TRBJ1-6	ASSRWADSSYNSPLH
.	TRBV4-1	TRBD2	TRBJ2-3	ASSQDPFASGVLTDTQY
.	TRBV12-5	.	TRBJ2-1	ASGADLNNEQF
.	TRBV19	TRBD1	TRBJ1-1	ASSWTGASNTEAF
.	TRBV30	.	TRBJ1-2	AWSPLRGLGYT
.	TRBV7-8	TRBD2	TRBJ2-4	ASSLRLAGVGAGATKNIQY
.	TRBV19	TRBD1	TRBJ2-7	ASSIGATGIDEQY
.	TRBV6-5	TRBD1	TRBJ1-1	ASSTGGEGTEAF
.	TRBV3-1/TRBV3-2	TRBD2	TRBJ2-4	ASSQGGTSINIQY
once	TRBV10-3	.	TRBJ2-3	ATGGSTDTQY
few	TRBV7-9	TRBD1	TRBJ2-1	ASSPDRGGYNEQF
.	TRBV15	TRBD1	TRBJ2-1	ATSQRTGRLRNEQF
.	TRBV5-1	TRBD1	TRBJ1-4	ASSLVGTGATNEKLF
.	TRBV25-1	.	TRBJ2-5	ASSEFGGGETQY
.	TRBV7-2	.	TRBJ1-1	ASSLAGGSNTEAF
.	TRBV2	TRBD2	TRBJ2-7	ASLSGGRSYEQY
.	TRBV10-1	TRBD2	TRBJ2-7	ASSESGLAHEQY
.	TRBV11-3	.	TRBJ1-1	ASSLGGTLQAF
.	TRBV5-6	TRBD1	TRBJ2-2	ASSRTGSRELF
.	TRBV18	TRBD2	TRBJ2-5	ASSPSLAGGQETQY
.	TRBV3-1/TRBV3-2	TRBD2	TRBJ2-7	ASSQETGTSSHEQY
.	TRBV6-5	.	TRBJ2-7	ASKRQGGSYEQY
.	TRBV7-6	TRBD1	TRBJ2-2	ASSRQGETGELF
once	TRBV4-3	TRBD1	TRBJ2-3	ASSQRGSRQGITDTQY
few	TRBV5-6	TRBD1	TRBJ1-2	ASIPSYRGQVGYT
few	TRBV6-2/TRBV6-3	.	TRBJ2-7	ASSYSSQGRFEQY
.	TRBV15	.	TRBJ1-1	ATSRGLAKLYLSNSENTEAF
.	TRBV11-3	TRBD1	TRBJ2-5	ASSLRQGQETQY
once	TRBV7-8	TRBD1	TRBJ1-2	ASSLSSGGNYGYT
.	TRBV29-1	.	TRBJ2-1	SVVSSSYNEQF
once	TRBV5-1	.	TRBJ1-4	ASSLAQGTGEKLF
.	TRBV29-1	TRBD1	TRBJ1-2	SAKGALDYGYT
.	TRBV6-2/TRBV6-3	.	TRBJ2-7	ASSYPSSYEQY
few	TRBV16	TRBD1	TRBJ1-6	ASRPRQGSYNSPLH